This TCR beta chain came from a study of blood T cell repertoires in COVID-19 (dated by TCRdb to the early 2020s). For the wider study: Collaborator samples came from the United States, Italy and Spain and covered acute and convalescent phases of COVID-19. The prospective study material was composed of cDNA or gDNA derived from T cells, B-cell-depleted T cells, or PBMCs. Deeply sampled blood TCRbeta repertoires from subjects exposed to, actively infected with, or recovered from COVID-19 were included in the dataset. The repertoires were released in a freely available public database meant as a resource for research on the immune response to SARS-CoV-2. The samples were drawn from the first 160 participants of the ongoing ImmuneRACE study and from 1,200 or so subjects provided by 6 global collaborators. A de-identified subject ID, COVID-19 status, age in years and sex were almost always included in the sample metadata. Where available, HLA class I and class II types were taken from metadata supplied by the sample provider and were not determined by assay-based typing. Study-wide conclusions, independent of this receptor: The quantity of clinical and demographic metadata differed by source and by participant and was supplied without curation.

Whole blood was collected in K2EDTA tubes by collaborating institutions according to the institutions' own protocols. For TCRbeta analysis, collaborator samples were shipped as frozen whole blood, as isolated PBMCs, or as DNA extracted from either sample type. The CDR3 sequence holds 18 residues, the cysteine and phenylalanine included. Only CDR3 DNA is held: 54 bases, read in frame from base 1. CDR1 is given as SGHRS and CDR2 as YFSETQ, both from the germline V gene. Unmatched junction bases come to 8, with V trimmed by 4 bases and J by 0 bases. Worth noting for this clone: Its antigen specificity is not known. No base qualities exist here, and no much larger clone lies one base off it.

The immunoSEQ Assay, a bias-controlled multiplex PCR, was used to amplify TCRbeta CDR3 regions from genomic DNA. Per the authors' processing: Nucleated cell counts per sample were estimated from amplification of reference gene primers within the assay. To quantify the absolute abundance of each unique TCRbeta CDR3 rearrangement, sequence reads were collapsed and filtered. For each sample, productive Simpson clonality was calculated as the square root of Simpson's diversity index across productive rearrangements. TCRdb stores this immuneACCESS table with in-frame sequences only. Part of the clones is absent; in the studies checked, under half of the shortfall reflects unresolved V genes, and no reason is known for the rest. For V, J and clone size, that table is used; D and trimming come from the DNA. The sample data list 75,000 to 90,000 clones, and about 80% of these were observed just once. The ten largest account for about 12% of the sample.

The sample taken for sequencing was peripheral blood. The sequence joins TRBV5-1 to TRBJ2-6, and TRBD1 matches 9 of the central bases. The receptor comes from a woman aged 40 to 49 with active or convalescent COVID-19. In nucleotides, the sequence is TGCGCCAGCAGCCCCACAGGGGGCGCATCCTCTGGGGCCAACGTCCTGACTTTC. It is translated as CASSPTGGASSGANVLTF.